The T cell receptor (beta chain) under discussion was sequenced for a study of blood T cells in healthy people across ages. For the second PCR, which ran for about 7 to 11 cycles, a sample-barcoded 5' primer and a J-beta primer mix were used. TCRdb independently ran MiXCR on the 5' RACE reads; one entry per CDR3 protein. The data contain over 950,000 distinct CDR3 sequences, around two fifths of them singletons. Deletions cut 4 bases from V and 3 bases from J, with 10 bases between. Germline loops: CDR1 SQVTM, CDR2 ANQGSEA. The CDR3 contains 13 residues. Material for sequencing was blood. The receptor's source is a man in his late teens or twenties in good health. The V and J genes are TRBV29-1 and TRBJ2-1; the D gene could be TRBD1 or TRBD2 (6 bases each). DNA for the CDR3: TGCAGCGTTGGAAGGGGGGACTACAATGAGCAGTTCTTC. This sequence encodes CSVGRGDYNEQFF.